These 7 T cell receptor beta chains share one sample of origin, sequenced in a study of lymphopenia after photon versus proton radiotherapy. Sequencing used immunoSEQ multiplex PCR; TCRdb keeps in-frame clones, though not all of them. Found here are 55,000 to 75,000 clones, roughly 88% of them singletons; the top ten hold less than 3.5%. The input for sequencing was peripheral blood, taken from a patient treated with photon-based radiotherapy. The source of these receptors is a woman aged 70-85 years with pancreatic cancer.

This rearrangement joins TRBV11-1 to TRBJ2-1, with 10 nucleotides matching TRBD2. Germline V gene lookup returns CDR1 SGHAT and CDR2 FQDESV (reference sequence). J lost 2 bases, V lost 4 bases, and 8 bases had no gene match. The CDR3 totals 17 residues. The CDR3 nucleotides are TGTGCCAGCAGCTCCGGACTAGCGGCCCGCCCCTACAATGAGCAGTTCTTC. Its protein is CASSSGLAARPYNEQFF.

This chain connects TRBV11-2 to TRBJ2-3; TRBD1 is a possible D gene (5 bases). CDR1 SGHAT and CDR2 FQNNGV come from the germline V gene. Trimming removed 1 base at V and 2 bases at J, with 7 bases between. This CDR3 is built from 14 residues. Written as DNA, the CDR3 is TGTGCCAGCAGCTTAGGGACATCCACAGATACGCAGTATTTT. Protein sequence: CASSLGTSTDTQYF.

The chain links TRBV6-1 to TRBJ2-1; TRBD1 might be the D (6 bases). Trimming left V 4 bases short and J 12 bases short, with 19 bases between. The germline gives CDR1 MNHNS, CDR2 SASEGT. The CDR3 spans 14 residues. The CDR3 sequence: CASSAEKQGIRQFF. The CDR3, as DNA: TGTGCCAGCAGTGCAGAAAAACAGGGAATTCGGCAGTTCTTC.

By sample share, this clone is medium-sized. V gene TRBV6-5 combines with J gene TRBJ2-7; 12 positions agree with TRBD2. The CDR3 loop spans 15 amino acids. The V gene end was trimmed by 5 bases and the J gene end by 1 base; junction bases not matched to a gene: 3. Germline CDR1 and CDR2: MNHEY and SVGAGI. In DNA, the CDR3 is TGTGCCAGCAGTACCGGACTAGCGGGATCCTACGAGCAGTACTTC. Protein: CASSTGLAGSYEQYF.

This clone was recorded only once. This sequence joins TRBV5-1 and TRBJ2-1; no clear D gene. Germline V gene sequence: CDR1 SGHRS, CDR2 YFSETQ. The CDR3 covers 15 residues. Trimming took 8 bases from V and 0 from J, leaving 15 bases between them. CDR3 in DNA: TGCGCCAGTCAGAGTACCCGAAGCTCCTACAATGAGCAGTTCTTC. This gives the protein CASQSTRSSYNEQFF.

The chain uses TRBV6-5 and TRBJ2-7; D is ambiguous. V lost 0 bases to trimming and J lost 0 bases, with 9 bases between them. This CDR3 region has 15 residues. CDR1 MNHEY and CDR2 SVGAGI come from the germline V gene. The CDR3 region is CASSYSKFLSYEQYF. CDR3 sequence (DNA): TGTGCCAGCAGTTACTCGAAGTTCCTCTCCTACGAGCAGTACTTC.

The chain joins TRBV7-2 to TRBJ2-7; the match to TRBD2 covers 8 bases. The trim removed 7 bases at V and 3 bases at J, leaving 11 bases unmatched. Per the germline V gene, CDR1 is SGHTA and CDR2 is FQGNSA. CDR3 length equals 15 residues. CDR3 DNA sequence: TGTGCCAGCATCCTACGAGCGGGAGAAGGCTACGAGCAGTACTTC. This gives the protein CASILRAGEGYEQYF.